The clone carrying this T cell receptor (beta chain) was counted at least ten times. The antigen remains undetermined. This entry comes from a study of T cell repertoires in cytomegalovirus infection. About the study: CMV infection and matching HLA type were both indicated by public TCR beta signatures.

A single record per CDR3 protein comes from TCRdb applying MiXCR to the reads. The profile covers about 490,000 distinct CDR3 sequences, with more than 15% appearing a single time and roughly 25% taken by the ten largest. The germline gives CDR1 SEHNR, CDR2 FQNEAQ (reference sequence). Trimming took 5 bases from V and 8 from J, leaving 7 bases between them. The CDR3 totals 11 residues. Findings and caveats of the study: CMV carriers having the relevant HLA were flagged by cumulative public TCR beta family frequency. Ex vivo responses were dominated by HLA-C-restricted CMV-specific TCR beta clonotypes.

Material: CD8+ T cells from PBMCs. The TCR originated in a human donor in good health (CMV status not recorded). Some clones in this sample may be carry-over from other donors' samples. The chain has TRBV7-9 and TRBJ2-1; no reliable D call. CDR3 residues: CASSRGHEQFF. CDR3 nucleotides: TGTGCCAGCAGCAGAGGACATGAGCAGTTCTTC.